This record looks at one T cell receptor (beta chain) sequence and its context. Its target is not known. Germline V lookup: CDR1 KGHSH, CDR2 LQKENI. The CDR3 is 14 residues long. The germline V and J ends were trimmed by 3 bases and 1 base, with 8 bases remaining between them. The data derive from a study of T cell responses to AZD1222 COVID-19 vaccine. Study-wide points: No repertoire was sampled before or during the peak T cell response, only after it.

Produced via immunoSEQ multiplex PCR; TCRdb's table is partial and in-frame only. The profile shows approximately 120,000 clones, approximately 89% of them singletons. This material consisted of peripheral blood, taken 28 days after the second AZD1222 dose. The chain couples TRBV18 to TRBJ2-3; D remains ambiguous. The sequence was obtained from an adult who received the AZD1222 COVID-19 vaccine. The CDR3 protein is CASSPKDGTDTQYF. The DNA for the CDR3 is TGTGCCAGCTCACCCAAAGACGGCACAGATACGCAGTATTTT. Supplemented by reference TRBV18 and TRBJ2-3, the full variable domain reads NAGVMQNPRHLVRRRGQEARLRCSPMKGHSHVYWYRQLPEEGLKFMVYLQKENIIDESGMPKERFSAEFPKEGPSILRIQQVVRGDSAAYFCASSPKDGTDTQYFGPGTRLTVL.